This TCR beta chain was captured by sequencing in a study of OX40 agonist ivuxolimab in advanced cancers. Study overall: Patients receiving dose escalation had hepatocellular carcinoma, melanoma, renal cell or head and neck cancer.

Comments on this clone: The junction does not match germline at one end; this may be a read error.

CDR3 length equals 12 residues. Germline V lookup: CDR1 SGHDN, CDR2 FVKESK. The study sampled blood at baseline, cycle 4 day 1, and cycle 7 day 1. Profiled with immunoSEQ multiplex PCR; TCRdb holds only in-frame clones, not every one. Here the sample spans roughly 81,000 clones, 88% being singletons. This chain links TRBV14 with TRBJ2-1, with D perhaps matching TRBD1 (6 bases). Source: CD4+ or CD8+ T cells sorted from blood, taken in a trial of the OX40 agonist ivuxolimab. The receptor was derived from an adult with an advanced solid tumor such as melanoma, head and neck, liver or kidney cancer. The CDR3: CASSLNRERKVF. Written as DNA, the CDR3 is TGTGCCAGCAGCCTTAACAGGGAGAGGAAGGTCTTC.